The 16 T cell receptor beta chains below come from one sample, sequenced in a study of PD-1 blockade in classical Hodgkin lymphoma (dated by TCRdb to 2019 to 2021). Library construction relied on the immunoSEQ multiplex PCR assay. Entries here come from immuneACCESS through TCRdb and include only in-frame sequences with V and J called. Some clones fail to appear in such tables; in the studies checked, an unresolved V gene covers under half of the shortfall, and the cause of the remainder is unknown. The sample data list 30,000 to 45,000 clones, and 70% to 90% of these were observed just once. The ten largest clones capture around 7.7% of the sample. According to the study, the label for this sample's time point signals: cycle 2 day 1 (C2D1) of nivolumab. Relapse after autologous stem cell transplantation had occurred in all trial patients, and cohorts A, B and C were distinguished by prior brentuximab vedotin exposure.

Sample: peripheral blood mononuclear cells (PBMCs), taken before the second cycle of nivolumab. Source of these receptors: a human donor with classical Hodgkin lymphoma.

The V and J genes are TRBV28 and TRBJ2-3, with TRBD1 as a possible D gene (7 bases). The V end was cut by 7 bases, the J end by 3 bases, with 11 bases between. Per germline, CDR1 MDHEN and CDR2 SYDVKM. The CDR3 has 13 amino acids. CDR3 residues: CASMGGQTDTQYF. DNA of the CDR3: TGTGCCAGCATGGGGGGACAGACAGATACGCAGTATTTT.

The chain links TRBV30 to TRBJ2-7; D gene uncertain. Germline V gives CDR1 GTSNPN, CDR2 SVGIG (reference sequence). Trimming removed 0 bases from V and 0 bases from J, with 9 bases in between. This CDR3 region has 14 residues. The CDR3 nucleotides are TGTGCCTGGAGTGTTGGTAGATACTCCTACGAGCAGTACTTC. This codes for CAWSVGRYSYEQYF.

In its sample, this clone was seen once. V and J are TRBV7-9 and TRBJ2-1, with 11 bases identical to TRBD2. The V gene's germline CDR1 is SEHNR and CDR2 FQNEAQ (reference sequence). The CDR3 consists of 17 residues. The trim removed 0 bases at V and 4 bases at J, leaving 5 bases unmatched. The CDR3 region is CASSLAATSGTYNEQFF. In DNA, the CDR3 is TGTGCCAGCAGCTTAGCTGCGACTAGCGGGACTTACAATGAGCAGTTCTTC.

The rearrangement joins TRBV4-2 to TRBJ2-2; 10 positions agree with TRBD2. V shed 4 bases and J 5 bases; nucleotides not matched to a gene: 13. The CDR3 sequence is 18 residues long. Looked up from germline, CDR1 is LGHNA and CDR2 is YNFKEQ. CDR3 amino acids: CASSPMTSGPLRTGELFF. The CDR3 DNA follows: TGTGCCAGCAGCCCCATGACTAGCGGGCCGTTGCGAACCGGGGAGCTGTTTTTT.

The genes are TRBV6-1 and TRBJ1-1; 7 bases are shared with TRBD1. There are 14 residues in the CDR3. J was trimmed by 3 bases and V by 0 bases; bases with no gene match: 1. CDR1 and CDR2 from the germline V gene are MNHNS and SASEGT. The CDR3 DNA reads TGTGCCAGCAGTGAAGCGGGACAGCACACTGAAGCTTTCTTT. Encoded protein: CASSEAGQHTEAFF.

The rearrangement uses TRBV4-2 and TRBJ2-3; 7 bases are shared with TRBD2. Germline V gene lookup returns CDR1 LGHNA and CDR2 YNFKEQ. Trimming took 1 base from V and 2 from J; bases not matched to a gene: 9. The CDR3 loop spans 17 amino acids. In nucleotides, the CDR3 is TGTGCCAGCAGCCAAGGTGTACGCGGGAGCCCCACAGATACGCAGTATTTT. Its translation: CASSQGVRGSPTDTQYF.

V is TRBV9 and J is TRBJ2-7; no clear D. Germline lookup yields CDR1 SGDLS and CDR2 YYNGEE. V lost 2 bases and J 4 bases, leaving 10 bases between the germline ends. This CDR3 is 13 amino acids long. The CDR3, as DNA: TGTGCCAGCAGCGTGCAGCCCTCGTACGAGCAGTACTTC. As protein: CASSVQPSYEQYF.

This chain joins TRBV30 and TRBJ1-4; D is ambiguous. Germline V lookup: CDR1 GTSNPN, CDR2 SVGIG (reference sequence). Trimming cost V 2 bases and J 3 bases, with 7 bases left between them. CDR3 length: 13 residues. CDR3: CAWSRDPNEKLFF. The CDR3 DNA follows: TGTGCCTGGAGTCGAGACCCTAATGAAAAACTGTTTTTT.

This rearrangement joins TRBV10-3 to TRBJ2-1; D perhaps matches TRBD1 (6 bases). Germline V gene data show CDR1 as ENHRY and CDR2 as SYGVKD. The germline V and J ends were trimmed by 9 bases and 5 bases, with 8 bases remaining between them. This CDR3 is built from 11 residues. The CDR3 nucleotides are TGTGCCATGGGACAAAACAATGAGCAGTTCTTC. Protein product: CAMGQNNEQFF.

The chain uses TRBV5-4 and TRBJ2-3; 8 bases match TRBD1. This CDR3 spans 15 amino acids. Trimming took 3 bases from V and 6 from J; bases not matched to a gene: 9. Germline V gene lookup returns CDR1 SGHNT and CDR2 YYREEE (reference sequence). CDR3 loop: CASSSGQGGGDTQYF. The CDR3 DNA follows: TGTGCCAGCAGCTCCGGACAGGGAGGAGGGGATACGCAGTATTTT. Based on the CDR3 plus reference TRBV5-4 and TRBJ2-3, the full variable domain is ETGVTQSPTHLIKTRGQQVTLRCSSQSGHNTVSWYQQALGQGPQFIFQYYREEENGRGNFPPRFSGLQFPNYSSELNVNALELDDSALYLCASSSGQGGGDTQYFGPGTRLTVL.

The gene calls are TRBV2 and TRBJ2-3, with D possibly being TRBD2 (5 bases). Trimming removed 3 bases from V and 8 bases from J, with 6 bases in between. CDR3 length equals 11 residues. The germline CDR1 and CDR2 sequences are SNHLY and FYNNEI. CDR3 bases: TGTGCCAGCAGTGATGGAGGTACGCAGTATTTT. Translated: CASSDGGTQYF.

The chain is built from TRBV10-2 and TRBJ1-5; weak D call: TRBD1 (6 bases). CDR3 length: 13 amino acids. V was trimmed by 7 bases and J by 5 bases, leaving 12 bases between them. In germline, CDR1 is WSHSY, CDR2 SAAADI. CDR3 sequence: CASTRDIYQPQHF. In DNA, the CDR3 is TGCGCCAGCACAAGGGACATTTATCAGCCCCAGCATTTT.

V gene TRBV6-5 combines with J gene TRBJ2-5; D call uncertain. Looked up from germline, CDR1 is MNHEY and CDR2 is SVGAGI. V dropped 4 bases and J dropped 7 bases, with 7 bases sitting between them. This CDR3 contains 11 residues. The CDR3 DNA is TGTGCCAGCAGTTCCGCAGGGACCCAGTACTTC. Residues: CASSSAGTQYF.

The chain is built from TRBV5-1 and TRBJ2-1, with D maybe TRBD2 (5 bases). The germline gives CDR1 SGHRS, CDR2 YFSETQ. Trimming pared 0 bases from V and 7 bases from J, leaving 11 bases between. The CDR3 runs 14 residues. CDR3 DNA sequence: TGCGCCAGCAGCTTGGTCGGGGTTGGGAATGAGCAGTTCTTC. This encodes CASSLVGVGNEQFF.

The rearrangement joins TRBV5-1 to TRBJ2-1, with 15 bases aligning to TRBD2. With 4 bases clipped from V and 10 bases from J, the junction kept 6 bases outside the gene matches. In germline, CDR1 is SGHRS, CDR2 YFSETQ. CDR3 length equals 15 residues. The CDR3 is CASSPGLAGGPEQFF. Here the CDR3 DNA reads TGCGCCAGCAGCCCCGGACTAGCGGGAGGGCCGGAGCAGTTCTTC.

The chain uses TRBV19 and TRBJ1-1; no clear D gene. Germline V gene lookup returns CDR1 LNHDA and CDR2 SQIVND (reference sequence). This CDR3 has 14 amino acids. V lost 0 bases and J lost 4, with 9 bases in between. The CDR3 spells CASSIDPWGTEAFF. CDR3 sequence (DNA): TGTGCCAGTAGTATAGACCCCTGGGGCACTGAAGCTTTCTTT.